This is a list of T cell receptor beta chains from one sample in a study of T-cell reconstitution after alpha-beta-depleted transplantation in children. TCRdb ran MiXCR on the PCR reads and lists one entry per CDR3 protein. The profile shows roughly 300,000 distinct CDR3 sequences, 10% of them singletons. The sequencing used PBMCs from the stem cell graft donor, collected from the stem cell graft. Receptor source: a human donor who donated a stem cell graft to a child with acute lymphoblastic leukemia. Each CDR3 is given with its conserved first and last residue. D genes are given only for firm matches. Not every row has a clone size; where given, it reads once, few, many or a size class.

CDR3 | DNA | size | J | V | D
CASSRPRVNTEAFF | TGTGCCAGCAGCCGACCGCGCGTGAACACTGAAGCTTTCTTT | - | TRBJ1-1 | TRBV7-3 | -
CASSPLPPGGRGTSETQYF | TGTGCCAGCAGCCCGCTTCCCCCAGGGGGCAGGGGTACATCGGAGACCCAGTACTTC | - | TRBJ2-5 | TRBV11-1 | TRBD1
CASGGDPRWGYTF | TGTGCCAGCGGGGGGGACCCCCGATGGGGCTACACCTTC | few | TRBJ1-2 | TRBV7-9 | -
CATSRAIAGTPGEKLFF | TGTGCCACCAGCAGAGCAATAGCCGGGACACCGGGGGAAAAACTGTTTTTT | few | TRBJ1-4 | TRBV15 | -
CSASRGIPRSLTRTDTQYF | TGCAGTGCTAGCCGGGGAATCCCCCGGTCCCTTACGCGCACAGATACGCAGTATTTT | - | TRBJ2-3 | TRBV20-1 | -
CASRGLAGLNSYEQYF | TGTGCCAGCAGGGGACTAGCGGGCTTGAACTCCTACGAGCAGTACTTC | many | TRBJ2-7 | TRBV27 | TRBD2
CASSLEGLIGELFF | TGTGCCAGCAGCTTAGAGGGTTTGATCGGGGAGCTGTTTTTT | many | TRBJ2-2 | TRBV7-2 | -
CSAGGQAYQPQHF | TGCAGTGCTGGGGGACAGGCTTATCAGCCCCAGCATTTT | few | TRBJ1-5 | TRBV20-1 | TRBD1
CASSADQPYEQYF | TGTGCCAGCAGTGCGGACCAGCCCTACGAGCAGTACTTC | few | TRBJ2-7 | TRBV28 | -
CASSQDEAGGVDIQYF | TGCGCCAGCAGCCAAGATGAAGCGGGAGGGGTCGACATTCAGTACTTC | many | TRBJ2-4 | TRBV4-3 | TRBD2
CSVELSAANTEAFF | TGCAGCGTTGAATTGTCGGCGGCGAACACTGAAGCTTTCTTT | few | TRBJ1-1 | TRBV29-1 | -
CASSLAASGAYNEQFF | TGTGCCAGCAGCTTAGCGGCTAGCGGGGCCTACAATGAGCAGTTCTTC | few | TRBJ2-1 | TRBV7-2 | TRBD2
CASSPTQPNEQFF | TGTGCCAGCAGCCCGACCCAGCCTAATGAGCAGTTCTTC | - | TRBJ2-1 | TRBV11-2 | -
CASSPGLESTDTQYF | TGTGCCAGCTCCCCGGGACTAGAGAGCACAGATACGCAGTATTTT | few | TRBJ2-3 | TRBV18 | TRBD2
CASKGLSGNQPQHF | TGTGCCAGCAAGGGGCTCTCGGGCAATCAGCCCCAGCATTTT | few | TRBJ1-5 | TRBV27 | -
CASSLSHSYNSPLHF | TGTGCCAGCAGTTTAAGTCACTCCTATAATTCACCCCTCCACTTT | few | TRBJ1-6 | TRBV28 | -
CASSSGQPYNEQFF | TGCGCCAGCAGCTCGGGACAGCCCTACAATGAGCAGTTCTTC | few | TRBJ2-1 | TRBV5-1 | TRBD1
CSARGPGTLLADQETQYF | TGCAGTGCTAGAGGCCCGGGAACGCTACTAGCGGATCAAGAGACCCAGTACTTC | - | TRBJ2-5 | TRBV20-1 | TRBD2
CASSRRLAGVEDTQYF | TGCGCCAGCAGCCGTAGACTAGCGGGAGTTGAAGATACGCAGTATTTT | few | TRBJ2-3 | TRBV4-3 | TRBD2
CASSLQGGADQYF | TGTGCCAGCAGTTTACAGGGGGGGGCGGATCAGTACTTC | few | TRBJ2-4 | TRBV27 | -
CASSRGQNQPQHF | TGTGCCAGCAGCCGAGGACAGAATCAGCCCCAGCATTTT | few | TRBJ1-5 | TRBV7-2 | -
CASSVRAGDQPQHF | TGCGCCAGCAGCGTTCGGGCAGGGGATCAGCCCCAGCATTTT | few | TRBJ1-5 | TRBV5-1 | -
CASSTSTTQTDTQYF | TGTGCCAGCAGCACATCTACCACCCAGACAGATACGCAGTATTTT | many | TRBJ2-3 | TRBV7-2 | -
CASGLVGNTGELFF | TGTGCTAGTGGTTTGGTTGGGAACACCGGGGAGCTGTTTTTT | - | TRBJ2-2 | TRBV12-5 | -
CASSPPQWRAYSYEQYF | TGTGCCAGCAGTCCCCCCCAATGGCGGGCCTACTCCTACGAGCAGTACTTC | few | TRBJ2-7 | TRBV6-2/TRBV6-3 | -
CASSQDRVGLVSYNEQFF | TGCGCCAGCAGCCAAGATCGAGTGGGACTGGTATCCTACAATGAGCAGTTCTTC | - | TRBJ2-1 | TRBV4-3 | -
CASRSRTNNEQFF | TGTGCCAGCAGGTCTAGAACGAACAATGAGCAGTTCTTC | many | TRBJ2-1 | TRBV12-3/TRBV12-4 | -
CASCYSGTGVLLAKNIQYF | TGTGCCAGCTGTTACTCCGGGACAGGGGTACTTCTAGCCAAAAACATTCAGTACTTC | once | TRBJ2-4 | TRBV6-5 | TRBD1
CASPGTAKNIQYF | TGTGCCAGCCCCGGGACAGCCAAAAACATTCAGTACTTC | - | TRBJ2-4 | TRBV21-1 | -
CSASRAATPYEQYF | TGCAGTGCTAGTCGGGCAGCCACCCCCTACGAGCAGTACTTC | few | TRBJ2-7 | TRBV20-1 | -
CASSVGSGTSGTIEQFF | TGTGCCAGCAGCGTAGGGTCCGGGACTAGCGGGACCATTGAGCAGTTCTTC | - | TRBJ2-1 | TRBV9 | TRBD2
CSVRLAEQYF | TGCAGCGTCCGACTCGCTGAGCAGTACTTC | many | TRBJ2-7 | TRBV29-1 | -
CAWTKGQGAGNEQFF | TGTGCCTGGACCAAGGGACAGGGGGCGGGTAATGAGCAGTTCTTC | few | TRBJ2-1 | TRBV30 | TRBD1
CASSLDTGFTGANGLTF | TGTGCCAGCAGCCTGGATACAGGGTTTACTGGGGCCAACGGCCTGACTTTC | - | TRBJ2-6 | TRBV12-3/TRBV12-4 | -
CATSRDLQETQYF | TGTGCCACCAGCAGAGACCTCCAAGAGACCCAGTACTTC | few | TRBJ2-5 | TRBV15 | -
CASNKGEGLLDGYTF | TGTGCCAGCAATAAGGGCGAGGGCCTCCTGGATGGCTACACCTTC | - | TRBJ1-2 | TRBV7-6 | -
CSARFTSQGYEQYF | TGCAGTGCTAGATTCACTTCACAGGGGTACGAGCAGTACTTC | - | TRBJ2-7 | TRBV20-1 | TRBD1
CASSYVGRATGELFF | TGTGCCAGCAGTTACGTAGGCAGGGCCACCGGGGAGCTGTTTTTT | - | TRBJ2-2 | TRBV6-5 | -
CASSLGALPQHF | TGTGCCAGCAGTCTTGGGGCCCTGCCCCAGCATTTT | few | TRBJ1-5 | TRBV28 | -
CALETGQGSGANVLTF | TGTGCCCTAGAGACGGGACAGGGCTCTGGGGCCAACGTCCTGACTTTC | - | TRBJ2-6 | TRBV30 | TRBD1
CASSHDGVGQYF | TGCGCCAGCAGCCATGATGGGGTGGGTCAGTATTTT | - | TRBJ2-3 | TRBV4-1 | -
CASSLVPSGKVTDTQYF | TGTGCCAGCAGCTTAGTCCCTAGCGGGAAAGTCACAGATACGCAGTATTTT | many | TRBJ2-3 | TRBV7-2 | TRBD2
CASSYPGLAGNLGEQFF | TGTGCCAGCAGTTACCCAGGACTAGCGGGGAATTTAGGTGAGCAGTTCTTC | - | TRBJ2-1 | TRBV6-5 | TRBD2
CASSYWFLGLATYEQYF | TGTGCCAGCAGTTATTGGTTTTTGGGACTAGCAACCTACGAGCAGTACTTC | - | TRBJ2-7 | TRBV6-2/TRBV6-3 | TRBD2
CASSLGGTSGVYNEQFF | TGCGCCAGCAGCCTCGGCGGGACTAGCGGGGTTTACAATGAGCAGTTCTTC | many | TRBJ2-1 | TRBV5-1 | TRBD2
CASSQGWGQVKYEQYF | TGTGCCAGCAGCCAGGGATGGGGACAGGTGAAATACGAGCAGTACTTC | many | TRBJ2-7 | TRBV7-9 | TRBD1
CAISGGPGGEQFF | TGTGCCATTTCGGGAGGGCCTGGGGGTGAGCAGTTCTTC | many | TRBJ2-1 | TRBV10-3 | TRBD2